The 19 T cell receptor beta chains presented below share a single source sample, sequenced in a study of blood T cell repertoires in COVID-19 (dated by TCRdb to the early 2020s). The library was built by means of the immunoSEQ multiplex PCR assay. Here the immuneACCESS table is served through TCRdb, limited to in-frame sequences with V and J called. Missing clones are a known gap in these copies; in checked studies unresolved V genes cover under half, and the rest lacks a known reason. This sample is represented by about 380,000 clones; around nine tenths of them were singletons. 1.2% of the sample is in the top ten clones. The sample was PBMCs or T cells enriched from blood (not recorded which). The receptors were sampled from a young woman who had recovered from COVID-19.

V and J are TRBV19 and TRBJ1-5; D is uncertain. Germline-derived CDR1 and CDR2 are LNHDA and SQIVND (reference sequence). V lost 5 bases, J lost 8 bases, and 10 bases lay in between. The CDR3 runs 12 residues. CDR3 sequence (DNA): TGTGCCAGTAGTTTTTCAGTGGAGCCCCAGCATTTT. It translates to CASSFSVEPQHF.

For the CDR3, the DNA is TGTGCCTGGAAGCCTAGCCAAAAAGAGACCCAGTACTTC. Translation gives CAWKPSQKETQYF. The chain links TRBV30 to TRBJ2-5; weak D call: TRBD2 (5 bases). This CDR3 spans 13 amino acids. Germline V lookup: CDR1 GTSNPN, CDR2 SVGIG (reference sequence). With 4 bases removed from V and 3 bases from J, the gap between germline ends came to 12 bases.

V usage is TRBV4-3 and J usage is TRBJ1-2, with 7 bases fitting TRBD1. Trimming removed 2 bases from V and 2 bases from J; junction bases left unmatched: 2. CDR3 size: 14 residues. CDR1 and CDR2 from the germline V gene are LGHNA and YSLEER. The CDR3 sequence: CASSQTGVNYGYTF. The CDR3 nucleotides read TGCGCCAGCAGCCAAACAGGGGTCAACTATGGCTACACCTTC.

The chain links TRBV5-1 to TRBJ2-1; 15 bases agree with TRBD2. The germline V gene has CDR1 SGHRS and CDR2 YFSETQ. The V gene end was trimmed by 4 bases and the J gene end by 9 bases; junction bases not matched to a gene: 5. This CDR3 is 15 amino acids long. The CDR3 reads CASSPGLAGGTEQFF. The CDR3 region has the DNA TGCGCCAGCAGCCCGGGACTAGCGGGGGGAACTGAGCAGTTCTTC.

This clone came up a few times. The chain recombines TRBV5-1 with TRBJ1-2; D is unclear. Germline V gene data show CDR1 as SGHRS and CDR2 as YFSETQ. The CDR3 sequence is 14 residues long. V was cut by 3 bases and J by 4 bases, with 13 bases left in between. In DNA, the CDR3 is TGCGCCAGCAGCTCAAGCGCGCTGTTCTATGGCTACACCTTC. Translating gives CASSSSALFYGYTF. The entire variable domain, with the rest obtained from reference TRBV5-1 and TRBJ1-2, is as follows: KAGVTQTPRYLIKTRGQQVTLSCSPISGHRSVSWYQQTPGQGLQFLFEYFSETQRNKGNFPGRFSGRQFSNSRSEMNVSTLELGDSALYLCASSSSALFYGYTFGSGTRLTVV.

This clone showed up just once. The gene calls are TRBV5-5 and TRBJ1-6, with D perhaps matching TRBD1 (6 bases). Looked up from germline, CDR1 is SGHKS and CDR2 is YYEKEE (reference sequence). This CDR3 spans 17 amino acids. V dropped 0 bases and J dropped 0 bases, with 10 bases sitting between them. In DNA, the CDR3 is TGTGCCAGCAGCTTGGCTCAGGGGAGCTCCTATAATTCACCCCTCCACTTT. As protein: CASSLAQGSSYNSPLHF.

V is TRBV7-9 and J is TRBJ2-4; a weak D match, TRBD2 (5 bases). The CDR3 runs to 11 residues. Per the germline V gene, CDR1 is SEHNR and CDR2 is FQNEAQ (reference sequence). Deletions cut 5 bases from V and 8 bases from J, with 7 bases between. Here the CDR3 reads CASSRADIQYF. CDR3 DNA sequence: TGTGCCAGCAGCAGAGCGGACATTCAGTACTTC.

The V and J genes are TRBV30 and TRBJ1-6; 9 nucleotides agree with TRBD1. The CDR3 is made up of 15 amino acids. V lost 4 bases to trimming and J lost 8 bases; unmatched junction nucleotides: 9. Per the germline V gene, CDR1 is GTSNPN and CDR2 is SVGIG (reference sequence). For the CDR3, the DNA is TGTGCCTGGAATACGGGACAGGGCCGGGATTCACCCCTCCACTTT. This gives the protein CAWNTGQGRDSPLHF.

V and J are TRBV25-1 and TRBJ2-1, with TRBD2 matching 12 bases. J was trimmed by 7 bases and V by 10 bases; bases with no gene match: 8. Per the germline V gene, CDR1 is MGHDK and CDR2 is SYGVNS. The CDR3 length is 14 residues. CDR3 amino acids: CATISSGGGNEQFF. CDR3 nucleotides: TGTGCCACCATATCTAGCGGGGGGGGAAATGAGCAGTTCTTC.

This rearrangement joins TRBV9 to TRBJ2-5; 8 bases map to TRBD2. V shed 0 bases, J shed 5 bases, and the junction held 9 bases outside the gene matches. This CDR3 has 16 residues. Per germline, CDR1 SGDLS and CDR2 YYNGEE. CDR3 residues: CASSVALSGGRETQYF. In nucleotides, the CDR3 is TGTGCCAGCAGCGTAGCTTTGAGCGGGGGTAGGGAGACCCAGTACTTC.

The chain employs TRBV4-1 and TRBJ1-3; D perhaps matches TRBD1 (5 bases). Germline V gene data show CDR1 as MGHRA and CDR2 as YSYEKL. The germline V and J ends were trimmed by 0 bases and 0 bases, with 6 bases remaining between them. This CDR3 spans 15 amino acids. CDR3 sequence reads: CASSQEGDSGNTIYF. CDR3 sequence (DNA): TGCGCCAGCAGCCAAGAAGGGGACTCTGGAAACACCATATATTTT.

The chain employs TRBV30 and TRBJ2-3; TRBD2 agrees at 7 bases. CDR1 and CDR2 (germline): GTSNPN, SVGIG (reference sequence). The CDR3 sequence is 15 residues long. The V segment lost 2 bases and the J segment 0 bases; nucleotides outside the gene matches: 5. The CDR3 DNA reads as TGTGCCTGGAGTAGGGCGGGAGTTAGCACAGATACGCAGTATTTT. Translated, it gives CAWSRAGVSTDTQYF.

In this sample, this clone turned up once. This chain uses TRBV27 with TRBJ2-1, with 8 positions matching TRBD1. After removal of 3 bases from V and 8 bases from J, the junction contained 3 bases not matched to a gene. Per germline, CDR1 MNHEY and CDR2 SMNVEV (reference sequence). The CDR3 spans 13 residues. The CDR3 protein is CASSFPGGDEQFF. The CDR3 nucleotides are TGTGCCAGCAGTTTCCCAGGGGGCGATGAGCAGTTCTTC.

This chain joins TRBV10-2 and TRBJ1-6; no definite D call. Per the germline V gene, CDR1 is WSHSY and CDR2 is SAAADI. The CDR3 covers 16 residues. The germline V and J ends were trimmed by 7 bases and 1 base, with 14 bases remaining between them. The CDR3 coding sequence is TGCGCCAGCATAGCGGCCGGGCAATCCTATAATTCACCCCTCCACTTT. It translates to CASIAAGQSYNSPLHF.

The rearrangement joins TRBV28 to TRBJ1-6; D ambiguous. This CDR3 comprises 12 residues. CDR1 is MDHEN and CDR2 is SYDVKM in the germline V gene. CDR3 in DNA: TGTGCGTCACGGCGGGATAATTCACCCCTCCACTTT. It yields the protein CASRRDNSPLHF.

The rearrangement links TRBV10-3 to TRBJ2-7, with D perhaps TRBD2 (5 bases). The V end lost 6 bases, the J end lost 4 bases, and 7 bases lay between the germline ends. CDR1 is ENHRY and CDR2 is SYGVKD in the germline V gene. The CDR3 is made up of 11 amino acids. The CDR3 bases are TGTGCCATCAGGGAGGCGTACGAGCAGTACTTC. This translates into CAIREAYEQYF.

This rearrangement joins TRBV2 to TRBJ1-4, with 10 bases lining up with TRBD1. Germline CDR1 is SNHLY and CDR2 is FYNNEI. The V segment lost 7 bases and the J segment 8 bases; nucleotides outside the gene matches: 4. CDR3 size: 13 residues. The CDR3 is CASNDRGREKLFF. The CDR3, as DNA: TGTGCCAGCAATGACAGGGGGCGAGAAAAACTGTTTTTT.

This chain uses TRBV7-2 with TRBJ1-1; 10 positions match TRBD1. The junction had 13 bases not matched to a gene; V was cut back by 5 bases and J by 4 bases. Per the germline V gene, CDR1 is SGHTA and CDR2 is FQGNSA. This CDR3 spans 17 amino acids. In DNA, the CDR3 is TGTGCCAGCAGCCTTATAACCTGGACAGGGGGAGGCACTGAAGCTTTCTTT. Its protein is CASSLITWTGGGTEAFF.

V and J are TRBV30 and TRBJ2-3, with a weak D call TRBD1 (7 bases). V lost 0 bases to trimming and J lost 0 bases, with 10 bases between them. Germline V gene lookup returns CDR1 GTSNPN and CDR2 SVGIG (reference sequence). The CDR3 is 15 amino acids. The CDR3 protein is CAWSVQGGSTDTQYF. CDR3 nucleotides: TGTGCCTGGAGTGTTCAGGGGGGTAGCACAGATACGCAGTATTTT.